This T cell receptor (beta chain) was obtained from a study of OX40 agonist ivuxolimab in advanced cancers. Study-wide background: Enrollees could have had prior anti-PD-1, anti-PD-L1 or anti-CTLA-4 therapy, which roughly 40% had received. Partial responses were achieved by three patients: one hepatocellular carcinoma, two cutaneous melanoma.

TCRdb keeps only in-frame clones here, not all; method: immunoSEQ multiplex PCR. The sample has around 20,000 clones; about 70% are singletons. Germline lookup yields CDR1 SGHVS and CDR2 FQNEAQ. The CDR3 is 16 amino acids. V gave up 6 bases and J gave up 1 base, with 19 bases separating them. The source was CD4+ or CD8+ T cells sorted from blood, collected in a trial of the OX40 agonist ivuxolimab. The TCR comes from an adult with an advanced solid tumor such as melanoma, head and neck, liver or kidney cancer. This chain connects TRBV7-8 to TRBJ2-7; D may be TRBD1 (6 bases). The CDR3 DNA reads as TGTGCCAGCAGGTCGGTACGGGCAGGGGAATCCTACGAGCAGTACTTC. Its protein is CASRSVRAGESYEQYF.